Sequencing of this T cell receptor (beta chain) was carried out in a study of blood T cell repertoires in COVID-19. CDR1 and CDR2 from the germline V gene are LNHDA and SQIVND (reference sequence). CDR3 size: 16 residues. Between the trimmed V and J ends, which lost 7 bases and 3 bases, there was a span of 18 bases. In the authors' workflow: It was from reference gene primer amplification that nucleated cell counts were estimated. Some clones are missing from TCRdb's copy, which holds only in-frame ones; the method was immunoSEQ multiplex PCR. The V and J calls and clone size come from that table; D and trimming were worked out from the DNA. Here the sample spans more than 75,000 clones, around 88% being singletons.

What was sequenced was peripheral blood. The clonotype originates from a man aged 25-45 years with acute or convalescent COVID-19. V gene TRBV19 combines with J gene TRBJ2-2; D possibly corresponds to TRBD2 (5 bases). The CDR3 is CASTQYEGADTGELFF. CDR3 DNA: TGTGCCAGTACTCAATACGAGGGAGCCGACACCGGGGAGCTGTTTTTT. Combining the CDR3 with reference TRBV19 and TRBJ2-2 gives the whole variable domain DGGITQSPKYLFRKEGQNVTLSCEQNLNHDAMYWYRQDPGQGLRLIYYSQIVNDFQKGDIAEGYSVSREKKESFPLTVTSAQKNPTAFYLCASTQYEGADTGELFFGEGSRLTVL.